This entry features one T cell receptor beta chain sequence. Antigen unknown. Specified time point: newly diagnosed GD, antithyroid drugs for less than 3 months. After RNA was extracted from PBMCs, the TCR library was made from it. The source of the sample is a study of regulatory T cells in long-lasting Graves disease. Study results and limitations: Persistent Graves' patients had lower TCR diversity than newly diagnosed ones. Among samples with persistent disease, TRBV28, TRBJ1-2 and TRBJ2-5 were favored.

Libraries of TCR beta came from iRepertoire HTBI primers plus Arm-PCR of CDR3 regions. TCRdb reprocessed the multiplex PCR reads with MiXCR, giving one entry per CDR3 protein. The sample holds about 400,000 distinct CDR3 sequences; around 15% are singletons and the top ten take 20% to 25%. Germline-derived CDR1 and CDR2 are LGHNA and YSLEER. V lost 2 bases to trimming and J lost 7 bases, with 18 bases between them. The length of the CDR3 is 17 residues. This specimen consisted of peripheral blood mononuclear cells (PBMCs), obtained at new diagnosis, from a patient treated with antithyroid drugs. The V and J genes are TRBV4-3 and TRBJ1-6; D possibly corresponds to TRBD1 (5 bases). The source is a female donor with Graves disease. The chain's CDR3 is CASSQPPHGGDNSPLHF. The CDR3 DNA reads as TGCGCCAGCAGCCAACCACCCCACGGGGGGGACAATTCACCCCTCCACTTT.